A single T cell receptor (beta chain) is shown here with its context. Its antigen is undetermined. The protocol was immunoSEQ multiplex PCR, while the TCRdb copy is restricted to in-frame clones and leaves out a portion. The profile shows roughly 9,300 clones, less than 90% of them singletons. The germline V gene encodes CDR1 SGHTA and CDR2 FQGNSA. The CDR3 spans 15 residues. V shed 8 bases, J shed 9 bases, and the junction held 11 bases outside the gene matches. Allogeneic regulatory or mature dendritic cells were co-cultured for 5 days with CFSE-labeled sorted T cells at 1:10. The sample comes from a study of regulatory dendritic cells for organ transplantation. Study-level background: Monocytes received vitamin D3 on days 0 and 4, IL-10 on day 4. On day 6, the dendritic cells were exposed to LPS.

Study-wide results and limits: Memory T cells were less diverse than naive, with memory CD8+ most oligoclonal. Regulatory dendritic cells appeared to expand memory CD8+ clones less than mature ones.

The chain joins TRBV7-2 to TRBJ2-1, with 12 nucleotides matching TRBD2. The sample was memory CD4+ T cells from blood cultured with dendritic cells. Noted subset: CD45RO+ memory T cells. This receptor was identified in a human donor in good health. CDR3 DNA sequence: TGTGCCAGCGGCAAGACTAGCGGGGGCGGCGGTGAGCAGTTCTTC. It specifies CASGKTSGGGGEQFF.